A selection of T cell receptor beta chains follows, all from one sample in a study of blood T cell repertoires in COVID-19. Measured with immunoSEQ multiplex PCR; TCRdb has only the in-frame clones, and not every one. The sample has around 310,000 clones, over 75% seen once. Sequenced material: peripheral blood. These receptors all stem from a woman aged 25-40 years with COVID-19, enrolled during active disease. Each CDR3 is given with its conserved first and last residue. D genes are given only for firm matches. Rows may omit the clone size; those that give it use once, few, many or a size class.

CASSPIAGGSYNEQFF | TGTGCCAGCAGTCCGATAGCCGGGGGCTCCTACAATGAGCAGTTCTTC | - | - | TRBJ2-1 | TRBV6-4
CASGKIRTEKYYEAFF | TGCGCCAGCGGGAAGATTAGGACAGAGAAGTATTATGAAGCTTTCTTT | few | - | TRBJ1-1 | TRBV4-1
CASSQDSWTGDGYTF | TGCGCCAGCAGCCAAGATTCTTGGACAGGGGATGGCTACACCTTC | - | TRBD1 | TRBJ1-2 | TRBV4-3
CASSLGQNNYGYTF | TGTGCCAGCAGCCTTGGGCAGAATAACTATGGCTACACCTTC | - | - | TRBJ1-2 | TRBV5-4
CASNPMAPWGEQFF | TGTGCCAGCAACCCCATGGCCCCCTGGGGCGAGCAGTTCTTC | - | - | TRBJ2-1 | TRBV6-2/TRBV6-3
CAWSRTGGAHLEQYF | TGTGCCTGGAGCCGGACAGGGGGCGCCCACCTGGAGCAGTACTTC | - | TRBD1 | TRBJ2-7 | TRBV30
CASSDRQGHWDTEAFF | TGCGCCAGCAGTGACCGACAGGGGCACTGGGACACTGAAGCTTTCTTT | - | TRBD1 | TRBJ1-1 | TRBV10-2
CASNPGGGTEAFF | TGTGCCAGTAACCCGGGGGGAGGGACTGAAGCTTTCTTT | - | - | TRBJ1-1 | TRBV19
CAIRVGGDSYEQYF | TGTGCCATCAGAGTGGGGGGAGACTCCTACGAGCAGTACTTC | - | - | TRBJ2-7 | TRBV10-3
CASKQGAANEKLFF | TGTGCCAGCAAACAGGGGGCGGCTAATGAAAAACTGTTTTTT | - | TRBD1 | TRBJ1-4 | TRBV6-5
CASSQDPRAPTEAFF | TGCGCCAGCAGCCAAGATCCCAGGGCCCCGACGGAAGCTTTCTTT | - | - | TRBJ1-1 | TRBV4-1
CASSQDFGYTEAFF | TGTGCCAGCAGCCAAGATTTCGGTTACACTGAAGCTTTCTTT | - | - | TRBJ1-1 | TRBV14
CASSLGGIHQPQHF | TGTGCCAGCTCACTGGGCGGGATTCATCAGCCCCAGCATTTT | - | - | TRBJ1-5 | TRBV18
CASSLGTSGRNEQFF | TGTGCCAGCAGCTTGGGGACTAGCGGGAGGAATGAGCAGTTCTTC | once | TRBD2 | TRBJ2-1 | TRBV5-4
CAISELSGTGGKNTQYF | TGTGCCATCAGTGAACTCTCCGGGACAGGGGGCAAAAATACGCAGTATTTT | - | TRBD1 | TRBJ2-3 | TRBV10-3
CASSLGPLLPLNEKLFF | TGTGCCAGCAGCCTGGGCCCACTTCTCCCCCTTAATGAAAAACTGTTTTTT | - | - | TRBJ1-4 | TRBV5-6
CAISPGTDSGNTIYF | TGTGCCATCAGCCCCGGGACAGACTCTGGAAACACCATATATTTT | few | TRBD1 | TRBJ1-3 | TRBV10-3
CASSRSDRGLSGYTF | TGTGCCAGCAGTCGCTCGGACAGGGGGCTCTCTGGCTACACCTTC | once | TRBD1 | TRBJ1-2 | TRBV6-5
CASSGGQETGVSPLHF | TGCGCCAGCAGTGGGGGACAGGAGACAGGGGTTTCACCCCTCCACTTT | - | TRBD1 | TRBJ1-6 | TRBV10-2
CASKPLAGGGEQYF | TGTGCCAGCAAGCCCCTAGCGGGAGGCGGTGAGCAGTACTTC | - | TRBD2 | TRBJ2-7 | TRBV6-6
CASSVAPGGGNTIYF | TGTGCCAGCAGCGTAGCTCCAGGGGGCGGAAACACCATATATTTT | - | TRBD1 | TRBJ1-3 | TRBV9
CASSSVQETQYF | TGTGCCAGCAGCTCGGTCCAAGAGACCCAGTACTTC | - | - | TRBJ2-5 | TRBV7-9
CASSWGGVEAFF | TGTGCCAGCAGTTGGGGCGGGGTTGAAGCTTTCTTT | - | - | TRBJ1-1 | TRBV28
CASSELYYGYTF | TGTGCCAGCAGTGAACTTTACTATGGCTACACCTTC | - | - | TRBJ1-2 | TRBV6-1
CASSQRDRGPDTQYF | TGTGCCAGCAGCCAAAGAGACCGCGGGCCGGATACGCAGTATTTT | - | - | TRBJ2-3 | TRBV3-1/TRBV3-2
CASSTGVLGETQYF | TGTGCCAGCAGTACAGGGGTGTTGGGAGAGACCCAGTACTTC | - | TRBD1 | TRBJ2-5 | TRBV6-6
CASSSQEGRYGYTF | TGTGCCAGCAGTTCTCAGGAGGGACGCTATGGCTACACCTTC | - | - | TRBJ1-2 | TRBV6-5
CASSLVSTWGYTF | TGTGCCAGCAGCTTAGTATCCACATGGGGCTACACCTTC | - | - | TRBJ1-2 | TRBV7-2
CASSAGLPTGELLF | TGTGCCAGCAGCGCTGGACTGCCCACCGGGGAGCTGCTTTTT | - | - | TRBJ2-2 | TRBV9
CAISEPRPGAHEQYF | TGTGCCATCAGTGAGCCCCGGCCAGGGGCCCACGAGCAGTACTTC | - | - | TRBJ2-7 | TRBV10-3
CASGSGSTALHF | TGTGCCAGCGGATCCGGGAGTACAGCCCTCCACTTT | - | - | TRBJ1-6 | TRBV28
CASSEHGSSGNTIYF | TGTGCCAGCAGTGAGCACGGGTCATCTGGAAACACCATATATTTT | - | - | TRBJ1-3 | TRBV25-1
CASSLRRGESPLHF | TGTGCCAGCAGTTTACGCAGGGGAGAATCACCCCTCCACTTT | - | - | TRBJ1-6 | TRBV27
CASSLDVEDYGYTF | TGTGCCAGCAGCTTAGACGTGGAGGACTATGGCTACACCTTC | - | - | TRBJ1-2 | TRBV7-2
CASSESGTVNYGYTF | TGTGCCAGCAGTGAATCGGGGACAGTCAACTATGGCTACACCTTC | - | TRBD1 | TRBJ1-2 | TRBV25-1
CASSIVPGTGNQPQHF | TGTGCCAGTAGTATAGTCCCCGGGACAGGGAATCAGCCCCAGCATTTT | - | TRBD1 | TRBJ1-5 | TRBV19
CASSLGTGNTEAFF | TGTGCCAGCAGCTTGGGGACAGGGAACACTGAAGCTTTCTTT | - | TRBD1 | TRBJ1-1 | TRBV6-5
CSVGTLAGFTDTQYF | TGCAGCGTTGGAACCCTAGCGGGATTCACAGATACGCAGTATTTT | once | TRBD2 | TRBJ2-3 | TRBV29-1
CASSTHRQETQYF | TGTGCCAGCAGCACGCACAGACAAGAGACCCAGTACTTC | - | - | TRBJ2-5 | TRBV2
CASSATEDRGQRGYTF | TGTGCCAGCAGCGCTACTGAGGACAGGGGGCAAAGAGGCTACACCTTC | few | TRBD1 | TRBJ1-2 | TRBV11-2
CATSEDQGNQETQYF | TGTGCCACCAGTGAAGACCAGGGGAACCAAGAGACCCAGTACTTC | once | - | TRBJ2-5 | TRBV24-1
CASSQDTGREKLFF | TGTGCCAGCAGCCAAGATACAGGGCGGGAAAAACTGTTTTTT | - | - | TRBJ1-4 | TRBV3-1/TRBV3-2
CASRPLAGPTNTGELFF | TGTGCCAGCAGACCACTAGCGGGACCCACGAACACCGGGGAGCTGTTTTTT | - | TRBD2 | TRBJ2-2 | TRBV2
CASSLTLGNSPLHF | TGTGCCAGCAGCTTGACTCTCGGGAATTCACCCCTCCACTTT | - | - | TRBJ1-6 | TRBV7-3
CASSQRTGTGGTEAFF | TGCGCCAGCAGCCAACGTACCGGGACAGGGGGGACTGAAGCTTTCTTT | - | TRBD1 | TRBJ1-1 | TRBV4-3
CASGRRRTGPIDTQYF | TGTGCCAGCGGTCGTAGGAGGACAGGCCCTATCGATACGCAGTATTTT | - | TRBD1 | TRBJ2-3 | TRBV28
CASSFSTRTEAFF | TGTGCCAGCAGCTTCAGTACCAGGACTGAAGCTTTCTTT | - | - | TRBJ1-1 | TRBV13
CASRATGASGYTF | TGTGCCAGCAGAGCGACAGGGGCCTCGGGCTACACCTTC | - | TRBD1 | TRBJ1-2 | TRBV2
CASSPGGGLGQYF | TGTGCCAGCAGCCCTGGCGGGGGACTGGGGCAGTACTTC | - | TRBD2 | TRBJ2-7 | TRBV5-8
CASSLDTTSGIGETQYF | TGCGCCAGCAGCTTGGATACTACTAGCGGGATCGGGGAGACCCAGTACTTC | - | TRBD2 | TRBJ2-5 | TRBV5-1
CSASHRVGQPQHF | TGCAGTGCTAGTCACAGGGTAGGGCAGCCCCAGCATTTT | - | - | TRBJ1-5 | TRBV20-1
CASSFDPGLAAYNEQFF | TGTGCCAGCAGCTTTGACCCGGGACTAGCGGCATACAATGAGCAGTTCTTC | - | TRBD2 | TRBJ2-1 | TRBV5-4
CASSVGSGAGMAFF | TGTGCCAGCAGCGTAGGATCAGGGGCAGGGATGGCTTTCTTT | - | - | TRBJ1-1 | TRBV9
CASSKGQGTHNYGYTF | TGTGCCAGCAGCAAGGGACAGGGTACCCATAACTATGGCTACACCTTC | - | TRBD1 | TRBJ1-2 | TRBV5-8
CASSGRVPYQGNEQFF | TGTGCCAGCAGTGGCAGGGTGCCCTACCAGGGGAATGAGCAGTTCTTC | - | - | TRBJ2-1 | TRBV27
CAPSAATGRSNTEAFF | TGTGCCCCCAGCGCCGCAACAGGGCGATCGAACACTGAAGCTTTCTTT | - | - | TRBJ1-1 | TRBV19
CASSGGDQPQHF | TGTGCCAGCAGCGGAGGGGATCAGCCCCAGCATTTT | once | - | TRBJ1-5 | TRBV21-1
CSASGLAGGIDNEQFF | TGCAGCGCCTCCGGACTAGCGGGAGGGATAGACAATGAGCAGTTCTTC | - | TRBD2 | TRBJ2-1 | TRBV29-1
CATSALGQSNEQFF | TGTGCCACCAGTGCTCTCGGACAGTCCAATGAGCAGTTCTTC | - | - | TRBJ2-1 | TRBV24-1